This T cell receptor (beta chain) is drawn from a study of ipilimumab plus nivolumab after autologous stem cell transplantation. V was pared by 6 bases and J by 10 bases, with 13 bases between. This CDR3 region has 12 residues. About this clone itself: What it recognizes is unknown.

Notes on the study in general: Per the authors, repertoire, Treg and microbiota data justify further study.

Some clones are missing from TCRdb's copy, which holds only in-frame ones; the method was immunoSEQ multiplex PCR. The sample lists about 22,000 clones, 70% to 85% occurring once. The specimen was PBMCs, collected in a trial of ipilimumab plus nivolumab as post-transplant consolidation. V usage is TRBV6-7 and J usage is TRBJ1-5; D is perhaps TRBD1 (5 bases). TRBV6-7 counts as an open reading frame of uncertain function. This TCR derives from a male donor with diffuse large B-cell lymphoma. CDR3: CASSLWRGPQHF. The DNA for the CDR3 is TGTGCCAGCAGCCTATGGAGGGGTCCCCAGCATTTT.